Each of the 27 T cell receptor beta chains below was sequenced from the same sample in a study of T-cell reconstitution after alpha-beta-depleted transplantation in children. Preparation of the TCRbeta library involved a method that used unique molecular identifiers. Using its own MiXCR run on the PCR reads, TCRdb lists one record per CDR3 protein. The table includes a few hundred thousand distinct CDR3 sequences, about 9.3% detected once. The material was PBMCs from the stem cell graft donor, obtained from the stem cell graft. The receptors shown here come from a human donor who donated a stem cell graft to a child with acute lymphoblastic leukemia.

The genes are TRBV11-2 and TRBJ2-2; TRBD2 matches 11 bases. There are 15 residues in the CDR3. The V segment lost 4 bases and the J segment 6 bases; nucleotides outside the gene matches: 4. The germline V gene encodes CDR1 SGHAT and CDR2 FQNNGV. CDR3: CASSSPGLAAGELFF. The CDR3 region has the DNA TGTGCCAGCAGCTCTCCGGGACTAGCGGCCGGGGAGCTGTTTTTT.

The sample holds many counts of this clonotype. The V call is TRBV4-1, the J call TRBJ1-6, with unresolved D. Trimming shortened V by 1 base and J by 2 bases, and 12 bases separated the two germline ends. The germline gives CDR1 MGHRA, CDR2 YSYEKL. The CDR3 has 17 residues. The CDR3 DNA follows: TGCGCCAGCAGCCAAGTGATAAGGGTGGCCTATAATTCACCCCTCCACTTT. Its protein is CASSQVIRVAYNSPLHF.

This clonotype showed up just a few times. The chain uses TRBV7-9 and TRBJ2-7; D perhaps matches TRBD2 (6 bases). The CDR3 length is 15 residues. Germline CDR1 and CDR2: SEHNR and FQNEAQ (reference sequence). The ends were cut back, 0 bases at V and 6 bases at J, with 15 bases in the middle. The CDR3 nucleotides are TGTGCCAGCAGCTTAGCCCCGCTGGGGGGTTCCGAGCAGTACTTC. As protein: CASSLAPLGGSEQYF. Together with reference TRBV7-9 and TRBJ2-7, the CDR3 gives the full variable domain: DTGVSQNPRHKITKRGQNVTFRCDPISEHNRLYWYRQTLGQGPEFLTYFQNEAQLEKSRLLSDRFSAERPKGSFSTLEIQRTEQGDSAMYLCASSLAPLGGSEQYFGPGTRLTVT.

This clonotype has more than one count but fewer than ten. The CDR3 DNA is TGTGCCAGAAGCATAGCGGGAGCTCGTGAAGAGACCCAGTACTTC. Its translation: CARSIAGAREETQYF. The chain recombines TRBV28 with TRBJ2-5; TRBD2 agrees at 9 bases. Germline V gene sequence: CDR1 MDHEN, CDR2 SYDVKM. The CDR3 has 15 residues. V was pared by 9 bases and J by 3 bases, with 11 bases of the junction left unmatched.

A few counts support this clonotype. V usage is TRBV7-9 and J usage is TRBJ2-7; maybe TRBD2 (5 bases). The CDR3 extends over 17 amino acids. Looked up from germline, CDR1 is SEHNR and CDR2 is FQNEAQ (reference sequence). V lost 2 bases and J lost 0, with 17 bases in between. CDR3 in DNA: TGTGCCAGCAGCTTAACAGAGGGATGGGTGAACTCCTACGAGCAGTACTTC. Protein sequence: CASSLTEGWVNSYEQYF.

This clonotype was detected a few times. The chain's CDR3 is CASSLGLAASDTQYF. CDR3 DNA sequence: TGTGCCAGCAGCTTAGGGCTAGCGGCCTCGGATACGCAGTATTTT. This chain joins TRBV7-9 and TRBJ2-3; 7 nucleotides agree with TRBD2. CDR1 is SEHNR and CDR2 is FQNEAQ in the germline V gene (reference sequence). The junction had 7 bases not matched to a gene; V was cut back by 1 base and J by 6 bases. This CDR3 is 15 amino acids long.

This clonotype was seen at least ten times. V gene TRBV9 combines with J gene TRBJ2-1, with D perhaps matching TRBD2 (5 bases). The V and J ends lost 3 bases and 5 bases respectively, with 18 bases between them. The CDR3 has 16 residues. CDR1 SGDLS and CDR2 YYNGEE come from the germline V gene. CDR3 DNA: TGTGCCAGCAGCGGCAAAGGCACCGGGAAGAACAATGAGCAGTTCTTC. Translating it yields CASSGKGTGKNNEQFF. Full variable domain (rest looked up from reference TRBV9 and TRBJ2-1): DSGVTQTPKHLITATGQRVTLRCSPRSGDLSVYWYQQSLDQGLQFLIQYYNGEERAKGNILERFSAQQFPDLHSELNLSSLELGDSALYFCASSGKGTGKNNEQFFGPGTRLTVL.

The CDR3 DNA reads as TGTGCCAGCACCGGACCCCCAATAGACAATGAGCAGTTCTTC. This sequence encodes CASTGPPIDNEQFF. V is TRBV12-3 or TRBV12-4 and J is TRBJ2-1; D remains ambiguous. Trimming removed 7 bases from V and 5 bases from J, with 15 bases in between. CDR3 length equals 14 residues.

This clonotype has just one count. At one end the junction does not follow the germline gene, possibly because of a read error. The gene calls are TRBV5-1 and TRBJ2-2; TRBD2 might be the D (5 bases). CDR3 length: 14 amino acids. Germline V gives CDR1 SGHRS, CDR2 YFSETQ. Here the CDR3 reads CASSEDSNTRELFF. CDR3 DNA sequence: TGCGCCAGCAGCGAGGACTCGAACACCCGGGAGCTGTTTTTT.

This clonotype was detected a few times. V and J are TRBV9 and TRBJ1-4; D remains ambiguous. This CDR3 comprises 14 residues. Trimming left V 1 base short and J 7 bases short, with 11 bases between. Germline V gene lookup returns CDR1 SGDLS and CDR2 YYNGEE. This CDR3 reads CASSVNSVGEKLFF. The CDR3 DNA reads TGTGCCAGCAGCGTAAATTCGGTGGGTGAAAAACTGTTTTTT.

The rearrangement joins TRBV30 to TRBJ2-4; D is unclear. The V and J ends lost 2 bases and 7 bases respectively, with 6 bases between them. The CDR3 consists of 11 residues. Germline-derived CDR1 and CDR2 are GTSNPN and SVGIG (reference sequence). CDR3 bases: TGTGCCTGGAGTAACCCGAACATTCAGTACTTC. Translating gives CAWSNPNIQYF.

This clonotype was observed a handful of times. This chain links TRBV5-1 with TRBJ2-3; 9 positions match TRBD2. This CDR3 has 17 residues. Germline CDR1 is SGHRS and CDR2 is YFSETQ. V lost 4 bases to trimming and J lost 1 base; unmatched junction nucleotides: 10. CDR3 DNA: TGCGCCAGCAGCCCCGGTGATAGCGGGAGAGGCACAGATACGCAGTATTTT. Translating it yields CASSPGDSGRGTDTQYF.

This clonotype was seen more than once but under ten times. V usage is TRBV28 and J usage is TRBJ1-5, with TRBD1 matching 8 bases. Germline CDR1 and CDR2: MDHEN and SYDVKM. The CDR3 totals 16 residues. Losses at the gene ends were 3 bases for V and 4 bases for J; bases not matched to a gene: 8. CDR3 in amino acids: CASSLGTGGNNQPQHF. CDR3 nucleotides: TGTGCCAGCAGTTTGGGAACAGGGGGGAATAATCAGCCCCAGCATTTT.

The CDR3 DNA reads TGTGCCAGCAGCTTTACGGGCGCGTTCTCTGGAAACACCATATATTTT. It specifies CASSFTGAFSGNTIYF. This rearrangement joins TRBV7-8 to TRBJ1-3, with no clear D. Trimming left V 3 bases short and J 0 bases short, with 12 bases between. CDR1 and CDR2 from the germline V gene are SGHVS and FQNEAQ. CDR3 length: 16 amino acids.

The CDR3 reads CASSFGTGVNEQFF. The CDR3 coding sequence is TGTGCCAGCAGCTTTGGGACAGGGGTCAATGAGCAGTTCTTC. J is TRBJ2-1 and V is TRBV7-9; 10 bases match TRBD1. CDR1 and CDR2 (germline): SEHNR, FQNEAQ (reference sequence). The CDR3 is made up of 14 amino acids. V shed 3 bases, J shed 6 bases, and the junction held 2 bases outside the gene matches.

On this clonotype: A much larger clone differs from this one at a single base, so this may be a read error. The V call is TRBV29-1, the J call TRBJ1-1, with D hard to call. V lost 3 bases, J lost 4 bases, and 0 bases lay in between. CDR1 SQVTM and CDR2 ANQGSEA come from the germline V gene. The CDR3 runs 9 residues. The CDR3 loop is CSVDTEAFF. DNA for the CDR3: TGCAGCGTTGACACTGAAGCTTTCTTT.

Ten or more counts support this clonotype. V usage is TRBV4-1 and J usage is TRBJ1-2, with a weak D call TRBD1 (6 bases). CDR3 length equals 15 residues. CDR1 MGHRA and CDR2 YSYEKL come from the germline V gene. V was pared by 1 base and J by 4 bases, with 13 bases between. The CDR3 DNA sequence: TGCGCCAGCAGCCAAGGGGGCAGGGGAGCCTATGGCTACACCTTC. Translation: CASSQGGRGAYGYTF.

V and J are TRBV27 and TRBJ1-6; D is perhaps TRBD1 (6 bases). The CDR3 extends over 15 amino acids. Germline V gene data show CDR1 as MNHEY and CDR2 as SMNVEV (reference sequence). Trimming removed 3 bases from V and 7 bases from J, with 13 bases in between. CDR3 residues: CASSLARGGNSPLHF. CDR3 DNA: TGTGCCAGCAGTTTGGCCCGAGGGGGGAATTCACCCCTCCACTTT.

This clonotype was seen more than once but under ten times. The V gene is TRBV9, the J gene TRBJ1-6, with 9 nucleotides matching TRBD1. Germline CDR1 SGDLS, CDR2 YYNGEE. V shed 3 bases and J 9 bases; nucleotides not matched to a gene: 4. CDR3 length equals 14 residues. CDR3 amino acids: CASSEQGAGSPLHF. The CDR3 bases are TGTGCCAGCAGCGAACAGGGGGCCGGTTCACCCCTCCACTTT. Full variable domain (rest looked up from reference TRBV9 and TRBJ1-6): DSGVTQTPKHLITATGQRVTLRCSPRSGDLSVYWYQQSLDQGLQFLIQYYNGEERAKGNILERFSAQQFPDLHSELNLSSLELGDSALYFCASSEQGAGSPLHFGNGTRLTVT.

This clonotype was counted a few times. The rearrangement joins TRBV4-1 to TRBJ2-2; D is perhaps TRBD1 or TRBD2 (5 bases each). The CDR3 totals 18 residues. Trimming removed 4 bases from V and 4 bases from J, with 22 bases in between. Germline V gives CDR1 MGHRA, CDR2 YSYEKL. The CDR3 protein is CASSLKMKAVRGTGELFF. The CDR3 DNA follows: TGCGCCAGCAGCCTCAAGATGAAGGCAGTGAGGGGCACCGGGGAGCTGTTTTTT.

This chain joins TRBV7-3 and TRBJ2-5; TRBD2 matches 12 bases. V lost 3 bases and J lost 4; bases outside the gene matches: 3. Germline loops: CDR1 SGHTA, CDR2 FQGTGA. The CDR3 consists of 15 residues. CDR3 loop: CASSFTGLAGETQYF. The CDR3 DNA is TGTGCCAGCAGCTTTACGGGACTAGCGGGAGAGACCCAGTACTTC.

The chain couples TRBV10-3 to TRBJ2-1, with unresolved D. The germline gives CDR1 ENHRY, CDR2 SYGVKD. CDR3 length: 15 amino acids. Trimming removed 5 bases at V and 0 bases at J, with 11 bases between. The CDR3 here is CAISPGPNSYNEQFF. CDR3 bases: TGTGCCATCAGTCCGGGCCCGAACTCCTACAATGAGCAGTTCTTC.

There are a few counts of this clonotype. V is TRBV7-9 and J is TRBJ1-1; the match to TRBD1 covers 8 bases. Trimming at V came to 5 bases and at J to 5 bases, leaving 7 bases not matched to a gene. Germline CDR1 and CDR2: SEHNR and FQNEAQ (reference sequence). The CDR3 contains 14 residues. The CDR3 region has the DNA TGTGCCAGCAGCCCCCAGGGGGCGTATACTGAAGCTTTCTTT. Its protein is CASSPQGAYTEAFF.

This clonotype appeared a few times. The V and J genes are TRBV6-5 and TRBJ1-1; possible D gene TRBD1, 5 bases. V was cut by 0 bases and J by 4 bases, with 12 bases left in between. The CDR3 is 15 amino acids. From germline, CDR1 is MNHEY and CDR2 SVGAGI. The CDR3 sequence: CASSYSKGMTTEAFF. The CDR3 DNA reads TGTGCCAGCAGTTACTCGAAGGGGATGACCACTGAAGCTTTCTTT.

In this sample, this clonotype turned up many times. V usage is TRBV20-1 and J usage is TRBJ1-5, with D possibly TRBD1 on 5 matching bases. The CDR3 sequence is 14 residues long. V lost 3 bases and J 2 bases, leaving 11 bases between the germline ends. Germline assignment: CDR1 DFQATT and CDR2 SNEGSKA (reference sequence). This chain's CDR3 is CSARGPSGNQPQHF. The CDR3 DNA reads as TGCAGTGCTAGGGGGCCGTCGGGCAATCAGCCCCAGCATTTT.

The sample holds a few counts of this clonotype. The chain links TRBV9 to TRBJ2-7, with a tentative D call TRBD1 (6 bases). Germline-derived CDR1 and CDR2 are SGDLS and YYNGEE. The CDR3 runs to 16 residues. V was clipped by 3 bases and J by 7 bases, with 23 bases between them. Here the CDR3 DNA reads TGTGCCAGCAGCGCTCCCCCAGGGGTGCCCATTTGGGAGCAGTACTTC. The encoded protein is CASSAPPGVPIWEQYF. The full variable domain, its missing parts supplied by reference TRBV9 and TRBJ2-7, is DSGVTQTPKHLITATGQRVTLRCSPRSGDLSVYWYQQSLDQGLQFLIQYYNGEERAKGNILERFSAQQFPDLHSELNLSSLELGDSALYFCASSAPPGVPIWEQYFGPGTRLTVT.

This clonotype was counted at least ten times. The rearrangement links TRBV12-3 or TRBV12-4 to TRBJ2-1; D is perhaps TRBD1 or TRBD2 (6 bases each). V lost 1 base to trimming and J lost 7 bases, with 17 bases between them. The CDR3 is 16 amino acids. The CDR3 coding sequence is TGTGCCAGCAGTTTAGTAGGGGGAGGCACCGGGAATGAGCAGTTCTTC. Amino acid sequence: CASSLVGGGTGNEQFF.